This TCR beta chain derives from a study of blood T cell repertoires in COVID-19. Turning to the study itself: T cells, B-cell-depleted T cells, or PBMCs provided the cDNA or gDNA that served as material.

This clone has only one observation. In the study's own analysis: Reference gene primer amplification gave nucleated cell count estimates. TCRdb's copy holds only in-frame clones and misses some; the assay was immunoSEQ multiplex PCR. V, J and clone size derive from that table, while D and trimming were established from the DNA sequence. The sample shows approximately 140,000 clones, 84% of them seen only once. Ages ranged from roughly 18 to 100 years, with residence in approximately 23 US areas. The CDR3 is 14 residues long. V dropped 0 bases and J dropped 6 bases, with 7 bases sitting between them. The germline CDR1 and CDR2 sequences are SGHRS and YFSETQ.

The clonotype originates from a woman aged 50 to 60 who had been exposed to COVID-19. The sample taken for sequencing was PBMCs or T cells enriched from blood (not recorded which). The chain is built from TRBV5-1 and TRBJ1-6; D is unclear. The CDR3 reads CASSLGALNSPLHF. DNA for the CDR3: TGCGCCAGCAGCTTGGGGGCCCTTAATTCACCCCTCCACTTT.